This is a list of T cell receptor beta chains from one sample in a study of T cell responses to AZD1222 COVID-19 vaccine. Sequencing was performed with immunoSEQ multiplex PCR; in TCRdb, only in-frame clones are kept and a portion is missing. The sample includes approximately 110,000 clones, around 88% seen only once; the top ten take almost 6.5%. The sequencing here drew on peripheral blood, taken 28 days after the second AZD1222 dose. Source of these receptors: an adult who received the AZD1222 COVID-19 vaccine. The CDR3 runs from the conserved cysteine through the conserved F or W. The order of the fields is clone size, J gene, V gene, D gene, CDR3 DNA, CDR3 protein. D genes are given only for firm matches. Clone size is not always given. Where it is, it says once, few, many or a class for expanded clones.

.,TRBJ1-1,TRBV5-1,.,TGCGCCAGCCGACGGGAGAATACTGAAGCTTTCTTT,CASRRENTEAFF
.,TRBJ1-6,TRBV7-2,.,TGTGCCAGCAGCTTATGGGGCAGGGAAGATTCACCCCTCCACTTT,CASSLWGREDSPLHF
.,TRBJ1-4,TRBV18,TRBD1,TGTGCCAGCTCGACAGGGGGTAATGAAAAACTGTTTTTT,CASSTGGNEKLFF
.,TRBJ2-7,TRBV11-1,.,TGTGCCAGCAGCCAAGAGCCGGGGTCCCCCTACGAGCAGTACTTC,CASSQEPGSPYEQYF
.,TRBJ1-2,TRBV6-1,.,TGTGCCAGCAGTGAACCAACCCGGGCCCTCTATGGCTACACCTTC,CASSEPTRALYGYTF
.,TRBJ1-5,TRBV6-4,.,TGTGCCAGCAGTGACGGGGAGGCGAGGCCCCAGCATTTT,CASSDGEARPQHF
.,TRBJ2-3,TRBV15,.,TGTGCCACCAGCCAGGGGGGCATGGGGACGCAGTATTTT,CATSQGGMGTQYF
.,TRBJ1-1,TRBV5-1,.,TGCGCCAGCAGCTTGGACAGAAACAGTGAAGCTTTCTTT,CASSLDRNSEAFF
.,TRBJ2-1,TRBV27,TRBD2,TGTGCCAGCAGTTTAATTGACCGCGGGAGGCCCTACAATGAGCAGTTCTTC,CASSLIDRGRPYNEQFF
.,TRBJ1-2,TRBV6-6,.,TGTGCCAGCAGTCCGAGAAAGGAGGGTGGCTACACCTTC,CASSPRKEGGYTF
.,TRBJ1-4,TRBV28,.,TGTGCCAGCAGGCCATCCGGGGAAAAACTGTTTTTT,CASRPSGEKLFF
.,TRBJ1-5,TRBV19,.,TGTGCCAGTAGGGGGGACACTAGCAATCAGCCCCAGCATTTT,CASRGDTSNQPQHF
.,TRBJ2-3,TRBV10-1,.,TGCGCCAGCAGTGAGTCAAAAAAGGCCCCTAGCACAGATACGCAGTATTTT,CASSESKKAPSTDTQYF
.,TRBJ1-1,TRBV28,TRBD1,TGTGCCAGCAGTCACCCTTGGACAGGGGGGACTGAAGCTTTCTTT,CASSHPWTGGTEAFF
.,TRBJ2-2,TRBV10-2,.,TGCGCCAGCGAGCGGGACACCGGGGAGCTGTTTTTT,CASERDTGELFF
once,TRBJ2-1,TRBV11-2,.,TGTGCCAGCAGCCGGACAGTTGAGCAGTTCTTC,CASSRTVEQFF
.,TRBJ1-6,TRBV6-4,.,TGTGCCAGCAGTGACCAAGAGGGTTCACCCCTCCACTTT,CASSDQEGSPLHF
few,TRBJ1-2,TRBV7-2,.,TGTGCCAGCAGCTTAAAATCAGGGGTCCGTGGCTACACCTTC,CASSLKSGVRGYTF
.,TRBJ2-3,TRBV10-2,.,TGCGCCAGCAGTGAGGCACTTAGACAGAGCCGCACAGATACGCAGTATTTT,CASSEALRQSRTDTQYF
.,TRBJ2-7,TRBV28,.,TGTGCCAGCACGCGCGGGACGGCCTACGAGCAGTACTTC,CASTRGTAYEQYF
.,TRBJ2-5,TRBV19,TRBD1,TGTGCCAGTAGAAGACAGGGGTTGGAGACCCAGTACTTC,CASRRQGLETQYF
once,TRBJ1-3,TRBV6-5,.,TGTGCCAGCAGTTACTCGACAGATCCCTCTGGAAACACCATATATTTT,CASSYSTDPSGNTIYF
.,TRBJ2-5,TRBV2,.,TGTGCCAGCAGTCAGGACTACCAAGAGACCCAGTACTTC,CASSQDYQETQYF
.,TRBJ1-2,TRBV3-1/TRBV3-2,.,TGTGCCAGCAGCCAAGATCCAGGGTTGCCTGGCTACACCTTC,CASSQDPGLPGYTF
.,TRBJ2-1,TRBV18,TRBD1,TGTGCCAGCTCCCCTGACAGGGACCCCTACAATGAGCAGTTCTTC,CASSPDRDPYNEQFF
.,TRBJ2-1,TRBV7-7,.,TGTGCTAGCAGCTTATATCGGGGGCTCAATGAGCAGTTCTTC,CASSLYRGLNEQFF
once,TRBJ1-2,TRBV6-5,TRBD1,TGTGCCAGCAGTCCGGGACAGGGGGCAGAGTATGGCTACACCTTC,CASSPGQGAEYGYTF
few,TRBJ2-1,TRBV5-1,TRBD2,TGCGCCAGCAGCTTCCAGGCGGGGGGAGCCACAAATGAGCAGTTCTTC,CASSFQAGGATNEQFF
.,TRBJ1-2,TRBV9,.,TGTGCCAGCAGCGGTAACGGTCACCGTCACTATGGCTACACCTTC,CASSGNGHRHYGYTF
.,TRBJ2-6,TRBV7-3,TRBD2,TGTGCCAGCCGGGAGGGGGGAACTGGGGCCAACGTCCTGACTTTC,CASREGGTGANVLTF
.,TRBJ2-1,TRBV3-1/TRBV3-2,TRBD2,TGTGCCAGCAGCCAAGAATCGGGGCGGGGGAGCAACAATGAGCAGTTCTTC,CASSQESGRGSNNEQFF
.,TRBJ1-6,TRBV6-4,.,TGTGCCAGCAGTGTGAAGGGCCAGAATAAGATAATCACCCTCCACTTT,CASSVKGQNKIITLHF
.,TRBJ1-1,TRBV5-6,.,TGTGCCAGCAGCTTGGGTGCGCAGATCACTGAAGCTTTCTTT,CASSLGAQITEAFF